This TCR beta chain was captured in a study of blood T cell repertoires in COVID-19. V lost 2 bases to trimming and J lost 2 bases, with 10 bases between them. Germline V CDR1 and CDR2: SGHTA, FQGTGA. This CDR3 spans 15 amino acids. TCRdb keeps only in-frame clones here, not all; method: immunoSEQ multiplex PCR. The table records 310,000 or so clones, about nine tenths of them present only once. The source of this sequence is a middle-aged man with active or convalescent COVID-19. What was sequenced was peripheral blood. V is TRBV7-3 and J is TRBJ2-1, with D possibly being TRBD1 (7 bases). CDR3 bases: TGTGCCAGCAGCTTAGGAGGGGGCACCTACAATGAGCAGTTCTTC. It encodes CASSLGGGTYNEQFF.